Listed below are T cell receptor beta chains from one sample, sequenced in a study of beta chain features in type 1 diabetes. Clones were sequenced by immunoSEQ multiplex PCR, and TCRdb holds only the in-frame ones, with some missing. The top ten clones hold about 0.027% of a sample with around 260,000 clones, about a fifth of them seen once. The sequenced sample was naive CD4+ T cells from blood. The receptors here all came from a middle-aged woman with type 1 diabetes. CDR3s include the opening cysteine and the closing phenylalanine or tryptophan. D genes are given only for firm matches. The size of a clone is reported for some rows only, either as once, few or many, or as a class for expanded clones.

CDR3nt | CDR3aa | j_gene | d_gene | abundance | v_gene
TGTGCCAGCAGCGTTAACGGGGGGAACACCGGGGAGCTGTTTTTT | CASSVNGGNTGELFF | TRBJ2-2 | - | few | TRBV9
TGCGCCAGCAGCTCTACAAACCAGGGGTCTGGCTACACCTTC | CASSSTNQGSGYTF | TRBJ1-2 | - | few | TRBV5-1
TGCGCCAGCAGCTTGGACAGGGGGGGTCAGCCCCAGCATTTT | CASSLDRGGQPQHF | TRBJ1-5 | TRBD1 | - | TRBV5-1
TGTGCCAGCAGTTTTCACAGGGGATTCGAGTTCTTC | CASSFHRGFEFF | TRBJ2-1 | TRBD1 | few | TRBV7-2
TGTGCCAGCAGCCAAGATCGGATAAGCGGGAGTAGTGATGAGACCCAGTACTTC | CASSQDRISGSSDETQYF | TRBJ2-5 | TRBD2 | - | TRBV4-2
TGTGCCAGCAGCTTAACAGGGGCGACCCCCGCGAACACCGGGGAGCTGTTTTTT | CASSLTGATPANTGELFF | TRBJ2-2 | - | - | TRBV7-3
TGTGCCAGCAGCTTAACCTGGGGCGCCTCCTACGAGCAGTACTTC | CASSLTWGASYEQYF | TRBJ2-7 | - | - | TRBV7-3
TGTGCCAGCAGCACACCAGGGACCTACAATGAGCAGTTCTTC | CASSTPGTYNEQFF | TRBJ2-1 | - | - | TRBV5-4
TGTGCCAGCAGCCCTGAGGTTGCTAATGAAAAACTGTTTTTT | CASSPEVANEKLFF | TRBJ1-4 | - | - | TRBV7-9
TGTGCCACCAGCAGTCGTGAGGGAGGGACTGAAGCTTTCTTT | CATSSREGGTEAFF | TRBJ1-1 | - | - | TRBV15
TGCAGCGCCGAGACAGGCCGGGCAGATACGCAGTATTTT | CSAETGRADTQYF | TRBJ2-3 | - | - | TRBV29-1
TGTGCCAGCAGCGGACCTGCGGGCTCCTACAATGAGCAGTTCTTC | CASSGPAGSYNEQFF | TRBJ2-1 | - | - | TRBV2
TGTGCCAGCAGACAGGGATTTACTGAAGCTTTCTTT | CASRQGFTEAFF | TRBJ1-1 | - | - | TRBV28
TGCGCCAGCAGCCAAGATCGGACAGGCGGCACTGAAGCTTTCTTT | CASSQDRTGGTEAFF | TRBJ1-1 | TRBD1 | - | TRBV4-1
TGTGCCTGGAGTGTACAGGTGGACACTGAAGCTTTCTTT | CAWSVQVDTEAFF | TRBJ1-1 | - | - | TRBV30
TGTGCCAGCAGTCGGACTAGCGGGGGGTACTACGAGCAGTACTTC | CASSRTSGGYYEQYF | TRBJ2-7 | TRBD2 | - | TRBV27
TGTGCCAGCTCGGGCTTCCAGGGGGATAGCAATCAGCCCCAGCATTTT | CASSGFQGDSNQPQHF | TRBJ1-5 | TRBD1 | few | TRBV18
TGTGCCAGCAGTTCAGGGGGCCCCACAGATACGCAGTATTTT | CASSSGGPTDTQYF | TRBJ2-3 | TRBD1 | few | TRBV6-5
TGCAGCCACCAGAAGGAGGGCGGAAACACTGAAGCTTTCTTT | CSHQKEGGNTEAFF | TRBJ1-1 | - | few | TRBV29-1
TGTGCCATCAGTGACCCAGGGTACTATGGCTACACCTTC | CAISDPGYYGYTF | TRBJ1-2 | - | - | TRBV10-3
TGCGCCAGCAGCATCGGGACTCAAGCTTTCTTT | CASSIGTQAFF | TRBJ1-1 | - | - | TRBV5-1
TGTGCCAGCAGCTCGGGACAGGGAGCGAACACCGGGGAGCTGTTTTTT | CASSSGQGANTGELFF | TRBJ2-2 | TRBD1 | - | TRBV7-2
TGTGCCAGCAGCTTAGGACAGGGGATTCACTATGGCTACACCTTC | CASSLGQGIHYGYTF | TRBJ1-2 | TRBD1 | - | TRBV7-2
TGTGCCAGCGACAGGGGGCCGACTGAAGCTTTCTTT | CASDRGPTEAFF | TRBJ1-1 | TRBD1 | - | TRBV7-9
TGTGCCAGCAGCTTACATCATAAGGCAGGGGGCTCCTACAATGAGCAGTTCTTC | CASSLHHKAGGSYNEQFF | TRBJ2-1 | TRBD1 | - | TRBV7-3
TGTGCCAGCAGTGAAGGGGCCCGCTGGACCCAGTACTTC | CASSEGARWTQYF | TRBJ2-5 | - | few | TRBV25-1
TGTGCCAGCAGCCCCCGACAGGTACCGACGCAGCAGTACTTC | CASSPRQVPTQQYF | TRBJ2-7 | - | few | TRBV28
TGTGCCAGCGGAATTCCGACTAGCGGGGCTCACAATGAGCAGTTCTTC | CASGIPTSGAHNEQFF | TRBJ2-1 | TRBD2 | few | TRBV27
TGCAGCGCAGAGGCCCGGTACAATGAGCAGTTCTTC | CSAEARYNEQFF | TRBJ2-1 | - | - | TRBV29-1
TGTGCCAGCAGCTTAGGGCTCGAGGATGGCTACACCTTC | CASSLGLEDGYTF | TRBJ1-2 | - | - | TRBV7-2
TGTGCCAGCAGCTCAGGGGGAGGCGGCACTGAAGCTTTCTTT | CASSSGGGGTEAFF | TRBJ1-1 | TRBD1 | - | TRBV5-4
TGTGCTAGTGGTTACCTAACAGGGGGCGAGAACACTGAAGCTTTCTTT | CASGYLTGGENTEAFF | TRBJ1-1 | TRBD1 | - | TRBV12-5
TGCAGCGTTGTGGGGGCCCCTGAGACCCAGTACTTC | CSVVGAPETQYF | TRBJ2-5 | - | - | TRBV29-1
TGTGCCAGCAGTCCCGACAGGGTGCAGACCCAGTACTTC | CASSPDRVQTQYF | TRBJ2-5 | TRBD1 | few | TRBV28
TGTGCCAGCAGCGTTGAGCTAGCGGACTACAATGAGCAGTTCTTC | CASSVELADYNEQFF | TRBJ2-1 | TRBD2 | few | TRBV9
TGTGCCAGCAGCTTAAGGACAGGGGAAGGAGAGACCCAGTACTTC | CASSLRTGEGETQYF | TRBJ2-5 | TRBD1 | few | TRBV7-2